These 7 T cell receptor beta chains came from one sample sequenced in a study of cytomegalovirus exposure and HLA in healthy donors (dated by TCRdb to the late 2010s). Libraries were constructed by the immunoSEQ multiplex PCR assay. TCRdb provides this immuneACCESS table in a form limited to in-frame rearrangements. Some clones are lacking; in checked studies, under half of them reflect an unresolved V gene, and why the rest are absent is not known. This sample holds approximately 120,000 clones; 85% to 90% were observed only once. The top ten hold about 2% of the sample. Sample: PBMCs. Receptors were obtained from a woman aged 18-30 years in good health and CMV-seronegative.

This rearrangement joins TRBV5-1 to TRBJ2-3, with 12 bases matching TRBD2. V trimming: 4 bases; J trimming: 4 bases; junction bases outside the gene matches: 7. The germline gives CDR1 SGHRS, CDR2 YFSETQ. The CDR3 is made up of 16 amino acids. The CDR3 DNA sequence: TGCGCCAGCAGCCCACCGACTAGCGGGAGTTCAGATACGCAGTATTTT. Translating gives CASSPPTSGSSDTQYF.

The chain couples TRBV9 to TRBJ2-7, with 7 bases fitting TRBD2. The length of the CDR3 is 19 residues. V lost 2 bases and J lost 2; bases outside the gene matches: 19. The germline V gene has CDR1 SGDLS and CDR2 YYNGEE. The CDR3 loop is CASSVLPGRVTGGTYEQYF. In nucleotides, the CDR3 is TGTGCCAGCAGCGTCCTCCCGGGTCGAGTAACGGGGGGAACCTACGAGCAGTACTTC. Combining the CDR3 with reference TRBV9 and TRBJ2-7 gives the whole variable domain DSGVTQTPKHLITATGQRVTLRCSPRSGDLSVYWYQQSLDQGLQFLIQYYNGEERAKGNILERFSAQQFPDLHSELNLSSLELGDSALYFCASSVLPGRVTGGTYEQYFGPGTRLTVT.

This chain joins TRBV20-1 and TRBJ1-4; TRBD1 aligns across 7 bases. This CDR3 is 11 amino acids long. Trimming at V came to 7 bases and at J to 8 bases, leaving 4 bases not matched to a gene. Germline V gene lookup returns CDR1 DFQATT and CDR2 SNEGSKA (reference sequence). CDR3 region: CSVGGLEKLFF. The CDR3 DNA sequence: TGCAGTGTAGGGGGCCTAGAAAAACTGTTTTTT.

This clone has just one count. The V and J genes are TRBV29-1 and TRBJ2-5; tentatively, D is TRBD1 (6 bases). This CDR3 is built from 14 residues. Germline-derived CDR1 and CDR2 are SQVTM and ANQGSEA. V lost 7 bases, J lost 0 bases, and 15 bases lay in between. The CDR3 here is CSARTDMYQETQYF. The CDR3 nucleotides are TGCAGCGCTCGGACAGACATGTACCAAGAGACCCAGTACTTC.

The genes are TRBV28 and TRBJ1-2, with 11 bases matching TRBD1. The CDR3 spans 18 residues. Germline values: CDR1 MDHEN, CDR2 SYDVKM. The J segment lost 8 bases and the V segment lost 2 bases, leaving 16 bases of the junction unmatched. The CDR3, as DNA: TGTGCCAGCAGTTTACCCTACCAGGACAGGGGGCGAGGAGAGGGCTACACCTTC. It encodes CASSLPYQDRGRGEGYTF.

The chain employs TRBV5-1 and TRBJ2-3; 8 bases fit TRBD1. Germline V CDR1 and CDR2: SGHRS, YFSETQ. The CDR3 covers 16 residues. J lost 8 bases, V lost 2 bases, and 13 bases had no gene match. In nucleotides, the CDR3 is TGCGCCAGCAGCTTTACGACAGGGGAAGAGGGGAGTACGCAGTATTTT. Translation: CASSFTTGEEGSTQYF.

The chain joins TRBV7-9 to TRBJ1-2; TRBD1 matches at 8 bases. CDR3 length: 12 amino acids. Germline lookup yields CDR1 SEHNR and CDR2 FQNEAQ (reference sequence). V gave up 4 bases and J gave up 8 bases; unmatched junction bases: 3. The CDR3 DNA reads as TGTGCCAGCAGCTCACAGGGGGACGGCTACACCTTC. Translation: CASSSQGDGYTF.